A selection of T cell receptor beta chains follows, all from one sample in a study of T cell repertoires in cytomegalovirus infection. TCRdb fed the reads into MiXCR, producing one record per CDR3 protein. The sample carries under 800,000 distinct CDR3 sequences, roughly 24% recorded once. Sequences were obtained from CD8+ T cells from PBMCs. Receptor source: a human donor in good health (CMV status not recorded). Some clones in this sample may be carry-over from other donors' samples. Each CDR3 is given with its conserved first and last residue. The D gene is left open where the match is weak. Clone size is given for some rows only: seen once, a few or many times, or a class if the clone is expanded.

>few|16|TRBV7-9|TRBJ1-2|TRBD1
TGTGCCAGCAGCTCTCTGCTGGGACAGGGGGCGTATGGCTACACCTTC
CASSSLLGQGAYGYTF
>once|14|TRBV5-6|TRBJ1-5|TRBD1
TGTGCCAGCAGCTACCGGGACAGTGGTCAGCCCCAGCATTTT
CASSYRDSGQPQHF
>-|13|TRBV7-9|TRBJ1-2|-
TGTGCCAGCAGTAAGACGGATAACTATGGCTACACCTTC
CASSKTDNYGYTF
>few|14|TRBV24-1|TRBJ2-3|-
TGTGCCACCAGTGATTACGGAAGCACAGATACGCAGTATTTT
CATSDYGSTDTQYF
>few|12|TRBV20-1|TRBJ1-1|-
TGCAGTGCTAGAGATTTGGGAGTTGAAGCTTTCTTT
CSARDLGVEAFF
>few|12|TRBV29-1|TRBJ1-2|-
TGCAGCGTTGCCGTCAGGGACTATGGCTACACCTTC
CSVAVRDYGYTF
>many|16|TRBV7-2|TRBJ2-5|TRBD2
TGTGCCAGCAGCACAAAGAAGCGGGAGCAAGGGGAGACCCAGTACTTC
CASSTKKREQGETQYF
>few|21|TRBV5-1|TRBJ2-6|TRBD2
TGCGCCAGCGGACTATACGGCGGGACTAGCGGGGAAGGCTCTGGGGCCAACGTCCTGACTTTC
CASGLYGGTSGEGSGANVLTF
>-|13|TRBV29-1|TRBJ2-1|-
TGCAGCGTTGAACCTCTAGGGGACAATGAGCAGTTCTTC
CSVEPLGDNEQFF
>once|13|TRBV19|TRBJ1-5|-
TGTGCCAGTTCGCGGGTTAGCAATCAGCCCCAGCATTTT
CASSRVSNQPQHF
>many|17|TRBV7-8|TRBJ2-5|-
TGTGCCAGCAGCTTAGTTGTTTTGGAGCGACCAGGGGAGACCCAGTACTTC
CASSLVVLERPGETQYF
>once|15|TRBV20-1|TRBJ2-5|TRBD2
TGCAGTGCTAGAGATCTGCGGACTAGTCAAGAGACCCAGTACTTC
CSARDLRTSQETQYF
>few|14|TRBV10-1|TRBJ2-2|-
TGCGCCAGCAGTGATAGGCCTAACACCGGGGAGCTGTTTTTT
CASSDRPNTGELFF
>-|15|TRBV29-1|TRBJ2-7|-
TGCAGCGTTGAAGCCGAGGGTGGGGGCTCATACGAGCAGTACTTC
CSVEAEGGGSYEQYF
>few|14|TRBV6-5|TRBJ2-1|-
TGTGCCAGCAGTTACCAGGATTCCTACAATGAGCAGTTCTTC
CASSYQDSYNEQFF
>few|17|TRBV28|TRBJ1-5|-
TGTGCCAGCAGTTTAAGGAAAGAAGCAGGAGCTTATCAGCCCCAGCATTTT
CASSLRKEAGAYQPQHF
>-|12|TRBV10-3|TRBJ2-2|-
TGTGCCATACTCAGGGACACCGGGGAGCTGTTTTTT
CAILRDTGELFF
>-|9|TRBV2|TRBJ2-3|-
TGTGCCCTTGCGGATACGCAGTATTTT
CALADTQYF
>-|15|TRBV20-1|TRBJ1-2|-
TGCAGTGCTCCACCCCCCGAGCACAGGGCCAATGGCTACACCTTC
CSAPPPEHRANGYTF
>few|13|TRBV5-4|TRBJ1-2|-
TGTGCCAGCAGCTTGAGTCGAATCTATGGCTACACCTTC
CASSLSRIYGYTF
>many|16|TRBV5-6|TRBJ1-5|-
TGTGCCAGCAGCAGGGAACAGGGTCGGATGGATCAGCCCCAGCATTTT
CASSREQGRMDQPQHF
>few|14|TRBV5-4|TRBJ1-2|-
TGTGCCAGCAGCTTGGTGCCGGTTGACTATGGCTACACCTTC
CASSLVPVDYGYTF
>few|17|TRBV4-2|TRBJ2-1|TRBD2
TGTGCCAGCAGCCAAGAAATTGGAGCGGGATCTTACAATGAGCAGTTCTTC
CASSQEIGAGSYNEQFF
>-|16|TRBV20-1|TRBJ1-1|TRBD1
TGCAGTGCTAGAGCCGACAGGGACATTCCGTACACTGAAGCTTTCTTT
CSARADRDIPYTEAFF
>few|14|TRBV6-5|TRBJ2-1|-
TGTGCCAGCAGTTACAAGCCCAGCTACAATGAGCAGTTCTTC
CASSYKPSYNEQFF
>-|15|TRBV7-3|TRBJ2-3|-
TGTGCCAGCAGCCCCGGGACCACGACTCGGGATACGCAGTATTTT
CASSPGTTTRDTQYF
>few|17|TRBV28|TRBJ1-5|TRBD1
TGTGCCAGCAGTTTAGGGTTCCTAGACAGGGACAATCAGCCCCAGCATTTT
CASSLGFLDRDNQPQHF
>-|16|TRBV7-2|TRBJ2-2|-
TGTGCCAGCAACATAAGGGCAGGGATAAGCACCGGGGAGCTGTTTTTT
CASNIRAGISTGELFF
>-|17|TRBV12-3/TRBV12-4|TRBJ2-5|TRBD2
TGTGCCAGCACCACGACTAGCGGGGGACCTACCCAAGAGACCCAGTACTTC
CASTTTSGGPTQETQYF
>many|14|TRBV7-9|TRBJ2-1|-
TGTGCCAGCAGCTTGGCAGGGTCCGACAATGAGCAGTTCTTC
CASSLAGSDNEQFF
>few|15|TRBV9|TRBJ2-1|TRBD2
TGTGCCAGCAGCGTTAGCGGGCTGGGGGACAATGAGCAGTTCTTC
CASSVSGLGDNEQFF
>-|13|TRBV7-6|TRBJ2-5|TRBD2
TGTGCCAGCACCGGGGGGTACCAAGAGACCCAGTACTTC
CASTGGYQETQYF
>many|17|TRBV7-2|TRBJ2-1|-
TGTGCCAGCAGCTTAATTAGGGGCGACACTACCTACAATGAGCAGTTCTTC
CASSLIRGDTTYNEQFF